The 6 T cell receptor beta chains below come from one sample, sequenced in a study of OX40 agonist ivuxolimab in advanced cancers. The library was made by the immunoSEQ multiplex PCR assay. The source is immuneACCESS, and TCRdb retained only in-frame sequences with V and J called. Part of the clones is not carried over; for the studies checked, unresolved V genes explain less than half of this, and the remainder is unexplained. The sample data list 80,000 to 100,000 clones, and 94% of these were observed just once. About 2.6% of the sample goes to the ten largest clones. The input for sequencing was CD4+ or CD8+ T cells sorted from blood, taken in a trial of the OX40 agonist ivuxolimab. The source of these receptors is an adult with an advanced solid tumor such as melanoma, head and neck, liver or kidney cancer.

The V call is TRBV19, the J call TRBJ2-1; D ambiguous. CDR1 LNHDA and CDR2 SQIVND come from the germline V gene (reference sequence). This CDR3 is 13 amino acids long. Trimming pared 5 bases from V and 7 bases from J, leaving 12 bases between. The CDR3 here is CASSLGQPNEQFF. The CDR3, as DNA: TGTGCCAGTAGTCTTGGGCAGCCAAATGAGCAGTTCTTC. Full variable domain (outside the CDR3, taken from reference TRBV19 and TRBJ2-1): DGGITQSPKYLFRKEGQNVTLSCEQNLNHDAMYWYRQDPGQGLRLIYYSQIVNDFQKGDIAEGYSVSREKKESFPLTVTSAQKNPTAFYLCASSLGQPNEQFFGPGTRLTVL.

The chain has TRBV9 and TRBJ2-3; 11 bases fit TRBD2. Germline CDR1 is SGDLS and CDR2 is YYNGEE. The CDR3 loop spans 15 amino acids. V shed 6 bases and J 5 bases; nucleotides not matched to a gene: 8. The CDR3 protein is CASTELAGVGDTQYF. In DNA form, the CDR3 reads TGTGCCAGCACCGAACTAGCGGGGGTGGGAGATACGCAGTATTTT. Variable domain in full (rest from reference TRBV9 and TRBJ2-3): DSGVTQTPKHLITATGQRVTLRCSPRSGDLSVYWYQQSLDQGLQFLIQYYNGEERAKGNILERFSAQQFPDLHSELNLSSLELGDSALYFCASTELAGVGDTQYFGPGTRLTVL.

The gene calls are TRBV19 and TRBJ2-1; D is perhaps TRBD2 (5 bases). Trimming shortened V by 3 bases and J by 2 bases, and 11 bases separated the two germline ends. This CDR3 comprises 15 residues. In germline, CDR1 is LNHDA, CDR2 SQIVND (reference sequence). CDR3 sequence: CASSMTGSPYNEQFF. CDR3 DNA sequence: TGTGCCAGTAGTATGACGGGGTCCCCCTACAATGAGCAGTTCTTC.

As for this clone: The sample holds other DNA sequences that translate to the same CDR3. The rearrangement joins TRBV27 to TRBJ2-2, with D unclear. The V end lost 3 bases, the J end lost 2 bases, and 7 bases lay between the germline ends. CDR3 size: 14 residues. CDR1 is MNHEY, CDR2 SMNVEV, per germline (reference sequence). The CDR3 DNA reads TGTGCCAGCAGTTTTTTTGCAAACACCGGGGAGCTGTTTTTT. Translating gives CASSFFANTGELFF.

V and J are TRBV10-3 and TRBJ2-2; TRBD2 might be the D (5 bases). Germline V CDR1 and CDR2: ENHRY, SYGVKD. The V and J ends lost 5 bases and 4 bases respectively, with 11 bases between them. The CDR3 has 14 residues. CDR3 sequence: CAISSPGSTGELFF. Here the CDR3 DNA reads TGTGCCATCAGTTCCCCGGGGTCCACCGGGGAGCTGTTTTTT.

The V gene is TRBV6-5, the J gene TRBJ2-7, with 8 bases aligning to TRBD1. Germline V CDR1 and CDR2: MNHEY, SVGAGI. The V segment lost 5 bases and the J segment 2 bases; nucleotides outside the gene matches: 5. CDR3 size: 14 residues. CDR3 nucleotide sequence: TGTGCCAGCAGTCAGGGACAGGCGACCTACGAGCAGTACTTC. This translates into CASSQGQATYEQYF.